A selection of T cell receptor beta chains follows, all from one sample in a study of OX40 agonist ivuxolimab in advanced cancers. The protocol was immunoSEQ multiplex PCR, while the TCRdb copy is restricted to in-frame clones and leaves out a portion. Of about 38,000 clones in the sample, about 90% are singletons; the top ten hold under 35%. The sequences come from CD4+ or CD8+ T cells sorted from blood, collected in a trial of the OX40 agonist ivuxolimab. The source of these receptors is an adult with an advanced solid tumor such as melanoma, head and neck, liver or kidney cancer. Both conserved end residues are part of each CDR3. D genes are given only for firm matches. Clone size appears in some rows only: once, few, many, or a class for an expanded clone.

d_call	v_call	clone_size	j_call	cdr3_aa	cdr3_nt
NA	TRBV6-1	NA	TRBJ1-4	CASSEARATNEKLFF	TGTGCCAGCAGTGAAGCGAGGGCAACTAATGAAAAACTGTTTTTT
NA	TRBV5-1	NA	TRBJ2-3	CASRAGPSTDTQYF	TGCGCCAGCAGGGCAGGGCCGAGCACAGATACGCAGTATTTT
NA	TRBV6-5	NA	TRBJ2-2	CAINSPNTGELFF	TGTGCCATCAACAGCCCGAACACCGGGGAGCTGTTTTTT
NA	TRBV10-1	NA	TRBJ2-5	CASSETGSQETQYF	TGCGCCAGCAGTGAGACAGGGTCCCAAGAGACCCAGTACTTC
TRBD1	TRBV10-3	NA	TRBJ2-3	CAISEYRTGDSTDTQYF	TGTGCCATCAGTGAATATAGGACAGGGGATAGCACAGATACGCAGTATTTT
TRBD2	TRBV19	NA	TRBJ2-1	CASKTGTRGYEQFF	TGTGCCAGTAAAACCGGGACTAGGGGGTATGAGCAGTTCTTC
TRBD2	TRBV7-9	NA	TRBJ2-5	CASSLSRGEAQYF	TGTGCCAGCAGCTTAAGCCGGGGGGAGGCCCAGTACTTC
TRBD2	TRBV28	once	TRBJ2-3	CASSWGTSGGADTQYF	TGTGCCAGCAGTTGGGGTACGAGCGGGGGCGCAGATACGCAGTATTTT
NA	TRBV7-9	few	TRBJ2-3	CASSPGGDTQYF	TGTGCCAGCAGCCCCGGGGGAGATACGCAGTATTTT
NA	TRBV5-1	once	TRBJ1-2	CASSLEGSRYGYTF	TGCGCCAGCAGCTTGGAAGGGTCCCGGTATGGCTACACCTTC
NA	TRBV9	NA	TRBJ1-2	CASKKEGQSYGYTF	TGTGCCAGCAAAAAGGAAGGTCAGAGTTACGGCTACACCTTC
NA	TRBV18	NA	TRBJ2-7	CASSFTGRREQYF	TGTGCCAGCTCATTTACAGGGCGGCGCGAGCAGTACTTC
TRBD2	TRBV5-4	NA	TRBJ2-3	CASTLLRGGPTDTQYF	TGTGCCAGCACCCTTCTTCGGGGGGGCCCCACAGATACGCAGTATTTT
NA	TRBV6-1	NA	TRBJ1-1	CASSDRRGTEAFF	TGTGCCAGCAGTGACCGGAGGGGCACTGAAGCTTTCTTT
NA	TRBV6-1	NA	TRBJ2-4	CASSDQVLAKNIQYF	TGTGCCAGCAGTGACCAAGTTCTAGCCAAAAACATTCAGTACTTC
TRBD2	TRBV9	NA	TRBJ2-2	CASSPGGLAPDSNTGELFF	TGTGCCAGCAGCCCAGGGGGACTAGCCCCGGACTCGAACACCGGGGAGCTGTTTTTT
NA	TRBV6-6	NA	TRBJ2-3	CASSFISTDTQYF	TGTGCCAGCAGTTTCATCAGCACAGATACGCAGTATTTT
NA	TRBV10-3	NA	TRBJ1-1	CAIGPGSSEAFF	TGTGCCATCGGCCCTGGGAGCTCTGAAGCTTTCTTT
NA	TRBV30	NA	TRBJ1-1	CAWSVLRGGTEAFF	TGTGCCTGGAGTGTGCTGAGGGGGGGCACTGAAGCTTTCTTT
TRBD1	TRBV28	NA	TRBJ2-7	CASIPGQGYEQYF	TGTGCCAGCATTCCGGGACAGGGATACGAGCAGTACTTC
NA	TRBV28	NA	TRBJ2-5	CASSPLGPEETQYF	TGTGCCAGCAGTCCCCTCGGACCGGAAGAGACCCAGTACTTC
NA	TRBV15	NA	TRBJ2-2	CATSRDLRLGSTGELFF	TGTGCCACCAGCAGAGATTTGAGACTAGGGAGCACCGGGGAGCTGTTTTTT
TRBD1	TRBV2	NA	TRBJ1-3	CASSWDRGQGNTIYF	TGTGCCAGCAGCTGGGACAGGGGGCAGGGAAACACCATATATTTT
TRBD1	TRBV10-2	NA	TRBJ2-7	CASSRTGQDSYEQYF	TGCGCCAGCAGTAGGACAGGGCAAGACTCCTACGAGCAGTACTTC
NA	TRBV7-2	NA	TRBJ1-4	CASSLADLGATNEKLFF	TGTGCCAGCAGCTTAGCAGATCTGGGGGCGACTAATGAAAAACTGTTTTTT
NA	TRBV7-6	few	TRBJ2-7	CASSLVAPPTQGSHEQYF	TGTGCCAGCAGCTTAGTCGCCCCTCCCACGCAGGGATCCCACGAGCAGTACTTC
TRBD1	TRBV5-4	once	TRBJ1-6	CASSLRQGDNSPLHF	TGTGCCAGCAGCTTGCGACAGGGAGATAATTCACCCCTCCACTTT